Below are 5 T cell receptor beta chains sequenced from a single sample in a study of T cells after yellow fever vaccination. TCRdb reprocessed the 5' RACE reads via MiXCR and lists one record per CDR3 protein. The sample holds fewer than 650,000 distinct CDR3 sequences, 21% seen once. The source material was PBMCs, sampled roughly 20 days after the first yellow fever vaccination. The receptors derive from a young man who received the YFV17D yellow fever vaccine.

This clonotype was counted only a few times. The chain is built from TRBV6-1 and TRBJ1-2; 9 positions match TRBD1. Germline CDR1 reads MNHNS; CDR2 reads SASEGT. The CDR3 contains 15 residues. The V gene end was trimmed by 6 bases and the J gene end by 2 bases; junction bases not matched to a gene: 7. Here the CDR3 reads CASRVADRGNYGYTF. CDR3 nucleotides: TGTGCCAGCAGAGTCGCGGACAGGGGAAACTATGGCTACACCTTC.

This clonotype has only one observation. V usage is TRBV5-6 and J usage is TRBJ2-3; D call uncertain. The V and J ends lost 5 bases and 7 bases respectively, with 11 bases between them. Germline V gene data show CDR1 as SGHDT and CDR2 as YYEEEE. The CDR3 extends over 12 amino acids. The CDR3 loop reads CASRESAYTQYF. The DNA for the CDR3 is TGTGCCAGCAGAGAATCGGCATATACGCAGTATTTT.

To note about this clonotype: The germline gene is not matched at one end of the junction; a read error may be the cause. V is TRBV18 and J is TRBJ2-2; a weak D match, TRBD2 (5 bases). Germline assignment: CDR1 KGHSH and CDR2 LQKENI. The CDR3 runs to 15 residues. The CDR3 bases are TGTGCCATCTCACCACTCGGACCGGGGTCCGGGGAGCTGTTTTTT. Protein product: CAISPLGPGSGELFF.

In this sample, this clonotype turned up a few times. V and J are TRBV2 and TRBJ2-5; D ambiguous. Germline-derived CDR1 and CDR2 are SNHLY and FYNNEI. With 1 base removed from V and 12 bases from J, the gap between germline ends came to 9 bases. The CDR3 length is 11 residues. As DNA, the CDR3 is TGTGCCAGCAGTGAAGACAAGCTAAAGTACTTC. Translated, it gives CASSEDKLKYF.

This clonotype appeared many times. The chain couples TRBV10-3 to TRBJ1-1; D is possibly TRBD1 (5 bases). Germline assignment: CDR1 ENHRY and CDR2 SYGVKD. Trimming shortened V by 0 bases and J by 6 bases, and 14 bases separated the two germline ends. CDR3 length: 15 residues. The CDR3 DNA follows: TGTGCCATCAGTGAGTCGATTCGGGAGGGGCCTGAAGCTTTCTTT. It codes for CAISESIREGPEAFF.